This T cell receptor beta chain appears in the sequencing data of a study of post-analysis software for immune sequencing data. Study information: The cohort encompassed relapsing-remitting, secondary progressive and progressive-relapsing multiple sclerosis disease courses. Study outcomes and limitations: Relative to controls, patients with multiple sclerosis showed significantly lower normalized Chao1 diversity. With F measure, samples from one preparation batch clustered together strongly. Controls had lower frequencies than patients of about five TRBV segments, which included TRBV5-6, TRBV5-1 and TRBV20-1.

TCR beta cDNA libraries had unique molecular identifiers. With 1 to 10 million T cells as the source, some 500,000 cDNA molecules resulted. TCRdb reanalysed the PCR reads using MiXCR and keeps one entry per CDR3 protein. This repertoire shows more than 450,000 distinct CDR3 sequences, 44% found once; its top ten account for around 1.7%. The CDR3 has 18 amino acids. Trimming removed 5 bases at V and 7 bases at J, with 27 bases between. Points on this clonotype: What it binds is not known.

The origin of this receptor is a girl aged 5 to 17 with multiple sclerosis. The rearrangement uses TRBV12-3 or TRBV12-4 and TRBJ2-1; D might be TRBD1 (6 bases). The sample taken for sequencing was blood. This CDR3 is CASSRFGDKRPRKNEQFF. DNA of the CDR3: TGTGCCAGCAGTCGATTCGGGGACAAGAGGCCTCGGAAGAATGAGCAGTTCTTC.